This record concerns one T cell receptor beta chain sequence. Its antigen is unidentified. Time point defined: baseline, week 1 (first vaccination visit). The treatment denotes: pre-vaccination baseline after standard-of-care therapy. The donor cohort comprised cases of new WHO grade 3 or 4 IDH1-mutant, ATRX-lost astrocytoma. The data belong to a study of a mutant IDH1 vaccine in newly diagnosed glioma. The overall study: Previous care, which was radiotherapy, temozolomide, or both, most often involved both. Overall study results and limits: Researchers report vaccine-induced immune responses in 93.3% of patients. Pseudoprogression appeared independent of alterations in top peripheral clonotypes.

The CDR3 sequence is 13 residues long. The germline V gene encodes CDR1 MNHEY and CDR2 SVGAGI. V lost 5 bases, J lost 6 bases, and 13 bases lay in between. Produced via immunoSEQ multiplex PCR; TCRdb's table is partial and in-frame only. This sample yields approximately 92,000 clones, of which around 80% are seen a single time; 6% to 8% belongs to the top ten. This chain links TRBV6-5 with TRBJ1-1; D remains ambiguous. This specimen was PBMCs, taken from a glioma patient treated with radiotherapy, temozolomide or both. This receptor was taken from a man between 35 and 55 years old with glioma. CDR3 amino acids: CASSPGVGPEAFF. CDR3 nucleotides: TGTGCCAGCAGTCCTGGTGTAGGACCTGAAGCTTTCTTT.